The 4 T cell receptor beta chains presented below share a single source sample, sequenced in a study of blood T cell repertoires in COVID-19 (TCRdb year 2020). The library was produced with the immunoSEQ multiplex PCR assay. TCRdb took this table from immuneACCESS and kept in-frame rearrangements with V and J called. Such tables lack part of the clones; where checked against another copy, unresolved V genes explain under half of the gap, and the rest is unexplained. This sample has 250,000 to 350,000 clones in its table, and 75% to 95% of those were observed once. Roughly 1.1% of the sample belongs to the ten largest clones. Input material: PBMCs or T cells enriched from blood (not recorded which). The source is a woman in her 30s who had recovered from COVID-19.

V is TRBV21-1 and J is TRBJ1-6. TRBV21-1 is tagged as a pseudogene. The CDR3 runs to 15 residues. CDR3 protein: CASPGGEGADSPLHF. The CDR3 bases are TGTGCCAGCCCCGGGGGGGAGGGGGCTGATTCACCCCTCCACTTT.

CDR3 sequence: CASSVSSGRDEQYF. As DNA, the CDR3 is TGTGCCAGCAGCGTTTCTAGCGGGAGGGACGAGCAGTACTTC. This sequence joins TRBV9 and TRBJ2-7; TRBD2 matches at 12 bases. There are 14 residues in the CDR3. J gave up 5 bases and V 2 bases, and 2 bases lay outside the gene matches. Germline V gene data show CDR1 as SGDLS and CDR2 as YYNGEE. The entire variable domain, with the rest obtained from reference TRBV9 and TRBJ2-7, is as follows: DSGVTQTPKHLITATGQRVTLRCSPRSGDLSVYWYQQSLDQGLQFLIQYYNGEERAKGNILERFSAQQFPDLHSELNLSSLELGDSALYFCASSVSSGRDEQYFGPGTRLTVT.

The rearrangement uses TRBV19 and TRBJ2-7, with D tentatively TRBD1 (5 bases). This CDR3 has 16 residues. Germline loops: CDR1 LNHDA, CDR2 SQIVND (reference sequence). Trimming pared 1 base from V and 0 bases from J, leaving 13 bases between. CDR3 nucleotides: TGTGCCAGTAGTATAGGGGGCCCAATTGCCTCCTACGAGCAGTACTTC. This sequence encodes CASSIGGPIASYEQYF.

As for this clone: Different DNA sequences within this sample yield the same CDR3. The chain joins TRBV28 to TRBJ2-7, with TRBD2 matching over 7 bases. CDR3 length: 14 residues. J lost 2 bases, V lost 6 bases, and 7 bases had no gene match. Germline CDR1 and CDR2: MDHEN and SYDVKM. CDR3: CASSFSGTTYEQYF. CDR3 coding DNA: TGTGCCAGCAGCTTCAGCGGGACCACCTACGAGCAGTACTTC.